The 19 T cell receptor beta chains in this list originate from one sample, sequenced in a study of OX40 agonist ivuxolimab in advanced cancers. Only in-frame clones appear in the TCRdb table, and some are missing; sequencing was by immunoSEQ multiplex PCR. Counted here are 25,000 to 35,000 clones, less than 90% occurring once; the ten biggest clones make up around 39%. The material was CD4+ or CD8+ T cells sorted from blood, obtained in a trial of the OX40 agonist ivuxolimab. The source is an adult with an advanced solid tumor such as melanoma, head and neck, liver or kidney cancer.

This clone was counted only a few times. This chain uses TRBV4-3 with TRBJ1-1; 9 bases map to TRBD1. Losses at the gene ends were 4 bases for V and 5 bases for J; bases not matched to a gene: 2. The CDR3 covers 13 residues. Germline CDR1 reads LGHNA; CDR2 reads YSLEER. The CDR3 is CASSPGQGTEAFF. The DNA of the CDR3 is TGCGCCAGCAGCCCGGGACAGGGAACTGAAGCTTTCTTT.

CDR3 sequence reads: CASSYSGAVQETQYF. The CDR3 DNA follows: TGTGCCAGCAGTTACTCAGGGGCGGTACAAGAGACCCAGTACTTC. The chain combines TRBV6-5 with TRBJ2-5; a possible D gene is TRBD1 (5 bases). Germline V lookup: CDR1 MNHEY, CDR2 SVGAGI. The CDR3 is 15 residues long. Trimming pared 0 bases from V and 2 bases from J, leaving 10 bases between.

The rearrangement uses TRBV30 and TRBJ1-1, with a tentative D call TRBD1 (6 bases). Between the trimmed V and J ends, which lost 4 bases and 4 bases, there was a span of 19 bases. Per the germline V gene, CDR1 is GTSNPN and CDR2 is SVGIG (reference sequence). The CDR3 totals 15 residues. CDR3 residues: CAWIEGGELPTEAFF. CDR3 bases: TGTGCCTGGATAGAGGGGGGTGAACTCCCCACTGAAGCTTTCTTT.

The chain has TRBV28 and TRBJ1-5; a weak D match, TRBD1 (5 bases). V was cut by 5 bases and J by 7 bases, with 9 bases left in between. CDR1 MDHEN and CDR2 SYDVKM come from the germline V gene. CDR3 length: 12 residues. The CDR3 nucleotides are TGTGCCAGCAGTAAGGACACCCAGCCCCAGCATTTT. Translated: CASSKDTQPQHF.

The CDR3 sequence: CASSSLAEYQETQYF. Here the CDR3 DNA reads TGTGCCAGCAGTTCTCTAGCGGAGTACCAAGAGACCCAGTACTTC. The chain has TRBV28 and TRBJ2-5, with TRBD2 identical over 7 bases. J lost 0 bases, V lost 4 bases, and 5 bases had no gene match. Germline CDR1 reads MDHEN; CDR2 reads SYDVKM. The CDR3 has 15 amino acids.

The V gene is TRBV2, the J gene TRBJ2-4, with D possibly matching TRBD1 (5 bases). Trimming pared 6 bases from V and 0 bases from J, leaving 12 bases between. CDR3 length: 15 residues. The germline V gene encodes CDR1 SNHLY and CDR2 FYNNEI. DNA of the CDR3: TGTGCCAGCAGCTCAGGGCTACTAGCCAAAAACATTCAGTACTTC. This sequence encodes CASSSGLLAKNIQYF.

This rearrangement joins TRBV6-6 to TRBJ2-5; 7 bases are a match to TRBD2. The germline V gene encodes CDR1 MNHNY and CDR2 SVGAGI (reference sequence). Trimming took 2 bases from V and 4 from J; bases not matched to a gene: 10. This CDR3 is built from 16 residues. CDR3 sequence reads: CASSYAVRTSGETQYF. The CDR3 DNA reads TGTGCCAGCAGTTACGCCGTTAGGACTAGTGGAGAGACCCAGTACTTC.

The chain carries TRBV5-1 and TRBJ2-5; D uncertain. CDR3 size: 12 residues. V was trimmed by 1 base and J by 3 bases, leaving 4 bases between them. Germline lookup yields CDR1 SGHRS and CDR2 YFSETQ. The CDR3 DNA sequence: TGCGCCAGCAGCTTGACGGAAGAGACCCAGTACTTC. It codes for CASSLTEETQYF.

The chain couples TRBV28 to TRBJ2-1; D tentatively reads TRBD1 or TRBD2 (5 bases each). The ends were cut back, 3 bases at V and 7 bases at J, with 16 bases in the middle. The CDR3 loop spans 15 amino acids. The V gene's germline CDR1 is MDHEN and CDR2 SYDVKM. The chain's CDR3 is CASSLRGGARNEQFF. The CDR3 bases are TGTGCCAGCAGTTTGAGGGGTGGCGCTCGGAATGAGCAGTTCTTC.

This clone has a handful of counts. The V and J genes are TRBV6-4 and TRBJ2-3, with a possible D match to TRBD2 (6 bases). Germline V gene lookup returns CDR1 MRHNA and CDR2 SNTAGT. The CDR3 has 16 amino acids. V lost 0 bases and J 5 bases, leaving 15 bases between the germline ends. The CDR3: CASSDSPGAAEDTQYF. DNA of the CDR3: TGTGCCAGCAGTGACTCGCCGGGAGCGGCCGAAGATACGCAGTATTTT.

This clone has just one count. The V gene is TRBV7-8, the J gene TRBJ1-3; D call uncertain. Trimming removed 1 base from V and 3 bases from J, with 4 bases in between. Germline loops: CDR1 SGHVS, CDR2 FQNEAQ. The CDR3 totals 13 residues. The chain's CDR3 is CASSLGFGNTIYF. The CDR3 DNA sequence: TGTGCCAGCAGCTTAGGCTTTGGAAACACCATATATTTT. Complete variable domain (other parts from reference TRBV7-8 and TRBJ1-3): GAGVSQSPRYKVAKRGQDVALRCDPISGHVSLFWYQQALGQGPEFLTYFQNEAQLDKSGLPSDRFFAERPEGSVSTLKIQRTQQEDSAVYLCASSLGFGNTIYFGEGSWLTVV.

This rearrangement joins TRBV28 to TRBJ1-5, with TRBD1 identical over 9 bases. The trim removed 1 base at V and 1 base at J, leaving 14 bases unmatched. There are 20 residues in the CDR3. Germline-derived CDR1 and CDR2 are MDHEN and SYDVKM. The CDR3 loop reads CASSLLPGTGRLRSNQPQHF. CDR3 in DNA: TGTGCCAGCAGTTTATTACCCGGGACAGGGCGTCTGAGGAGCAATCAGCCCCAGCATTTT.

The chain has TRBV28 and TRBJ2-1, with D tentatively TRBD1 (5 bases). V dropped 5 bases and J dropped 0 bases, with 8 bases sitting between them. The CDR3 sequence is 14 residues long. The germline V gene has CDR1 MDHEN and CDR2 SYDVKM. In DNA form, the CDR3 reads TGTGCCAGCAGTCCCGACAGCTCCTACAATGAGCAGTTCTTC. Protein: CASSPDSSYNEQFF.

This chain connects TRBV16 to TRBJ1-5; D call uncertain. V was clipped by 0 bases and J by 5 bases, with 11 bases between them. CDR3 length: 15 amino acids. Germline-derived CDR1 and CDR2 are KGHSY and FQNENV. The CDR3 nucleotides read TGTGCCAGCAGCCAATCTTTAGGGATAGATCAGCCCCAGCATTTT. Protein sequence: CASSQSLGIDQPQHF.

The chain joins TRBV6-1 to TRBJ1-2; D is ambiguous. CDR3 length: 13 amino acids. V lost 0 bases and J lost 2, with 4 bases in between. Germline CDR1 is MNHNS and CDR2 is SASEGT. The CDR3 here is CASSEAENYGYTF. CDR3 DNA sequence: TGTGCCAGCAGTGAAGCAGAAAACTATGGCTACACCTTC.

The gene calls are TRBV7-6 and TRBJ1-2; 8 nucleotides align to TRBD1. Per the germline V gene, CDR1 is SGHVS and CDR2 is FNYEAQ. Trimming cost V 4 bases and J 6 bases; bases outside gene matches: 4. The CDR3 spans 13 residues. The DNA for the CDR3 is TGTGCCAGCAGCTCGGGACAGGTGCATGGCTACACCTTC. This codes for CASSSGQVHGYTF.

CDR3 sequence (DNA): TGCGCCAGCAGCCAAACGGTGGCAGGGGACTACGAGCAGTACTTC. It encodes CASSQTVAGDYEQYF. The chain recombines TRBV4-1 with TRBJ2-7; D might be TRBD1 (6 bases). Germline V gene sequence: CDR1 MGHRA, CDR2 YSYEKL. The CDR3 consists of 15 residues. Trimming took 2 bases from V and 3 from J, leaving 14 bases between them.

This clone came up a few times. The rearrangement joins TRBV9 to TRBJ1-5; no clear D gene. The CDR3 runs to 13 residues. Germline V lookup: CDR1 SGDLS, CDR2 YYNGEE. V was clipped by 0 bases and J by 4 bases, with 5 bases between them. This CDR3 reads CASSVATNQPQHF. DNA of the CDR3: TGTGCCAGCAGCGTAGCTACGAATCAGCCCCAGCATTTT.

This chain connects TRBV11-2 to TRBJ2-5; D might be TRBD2 (6 bases). The CDR3 length is 14 residues. Trimming shortened V by 1 base and J by 5 bases, and 11 bases separated the two germline ends. Germline lookup yields CDR1 SGHAT and CDR2 FQNNGV. As DNA, the CDR3 is TGTGCCAGCAGCTTAGGCGTAGGGAGGGAGACCCAGTACTTC. Protein product: CASSLGVGRETQYF.